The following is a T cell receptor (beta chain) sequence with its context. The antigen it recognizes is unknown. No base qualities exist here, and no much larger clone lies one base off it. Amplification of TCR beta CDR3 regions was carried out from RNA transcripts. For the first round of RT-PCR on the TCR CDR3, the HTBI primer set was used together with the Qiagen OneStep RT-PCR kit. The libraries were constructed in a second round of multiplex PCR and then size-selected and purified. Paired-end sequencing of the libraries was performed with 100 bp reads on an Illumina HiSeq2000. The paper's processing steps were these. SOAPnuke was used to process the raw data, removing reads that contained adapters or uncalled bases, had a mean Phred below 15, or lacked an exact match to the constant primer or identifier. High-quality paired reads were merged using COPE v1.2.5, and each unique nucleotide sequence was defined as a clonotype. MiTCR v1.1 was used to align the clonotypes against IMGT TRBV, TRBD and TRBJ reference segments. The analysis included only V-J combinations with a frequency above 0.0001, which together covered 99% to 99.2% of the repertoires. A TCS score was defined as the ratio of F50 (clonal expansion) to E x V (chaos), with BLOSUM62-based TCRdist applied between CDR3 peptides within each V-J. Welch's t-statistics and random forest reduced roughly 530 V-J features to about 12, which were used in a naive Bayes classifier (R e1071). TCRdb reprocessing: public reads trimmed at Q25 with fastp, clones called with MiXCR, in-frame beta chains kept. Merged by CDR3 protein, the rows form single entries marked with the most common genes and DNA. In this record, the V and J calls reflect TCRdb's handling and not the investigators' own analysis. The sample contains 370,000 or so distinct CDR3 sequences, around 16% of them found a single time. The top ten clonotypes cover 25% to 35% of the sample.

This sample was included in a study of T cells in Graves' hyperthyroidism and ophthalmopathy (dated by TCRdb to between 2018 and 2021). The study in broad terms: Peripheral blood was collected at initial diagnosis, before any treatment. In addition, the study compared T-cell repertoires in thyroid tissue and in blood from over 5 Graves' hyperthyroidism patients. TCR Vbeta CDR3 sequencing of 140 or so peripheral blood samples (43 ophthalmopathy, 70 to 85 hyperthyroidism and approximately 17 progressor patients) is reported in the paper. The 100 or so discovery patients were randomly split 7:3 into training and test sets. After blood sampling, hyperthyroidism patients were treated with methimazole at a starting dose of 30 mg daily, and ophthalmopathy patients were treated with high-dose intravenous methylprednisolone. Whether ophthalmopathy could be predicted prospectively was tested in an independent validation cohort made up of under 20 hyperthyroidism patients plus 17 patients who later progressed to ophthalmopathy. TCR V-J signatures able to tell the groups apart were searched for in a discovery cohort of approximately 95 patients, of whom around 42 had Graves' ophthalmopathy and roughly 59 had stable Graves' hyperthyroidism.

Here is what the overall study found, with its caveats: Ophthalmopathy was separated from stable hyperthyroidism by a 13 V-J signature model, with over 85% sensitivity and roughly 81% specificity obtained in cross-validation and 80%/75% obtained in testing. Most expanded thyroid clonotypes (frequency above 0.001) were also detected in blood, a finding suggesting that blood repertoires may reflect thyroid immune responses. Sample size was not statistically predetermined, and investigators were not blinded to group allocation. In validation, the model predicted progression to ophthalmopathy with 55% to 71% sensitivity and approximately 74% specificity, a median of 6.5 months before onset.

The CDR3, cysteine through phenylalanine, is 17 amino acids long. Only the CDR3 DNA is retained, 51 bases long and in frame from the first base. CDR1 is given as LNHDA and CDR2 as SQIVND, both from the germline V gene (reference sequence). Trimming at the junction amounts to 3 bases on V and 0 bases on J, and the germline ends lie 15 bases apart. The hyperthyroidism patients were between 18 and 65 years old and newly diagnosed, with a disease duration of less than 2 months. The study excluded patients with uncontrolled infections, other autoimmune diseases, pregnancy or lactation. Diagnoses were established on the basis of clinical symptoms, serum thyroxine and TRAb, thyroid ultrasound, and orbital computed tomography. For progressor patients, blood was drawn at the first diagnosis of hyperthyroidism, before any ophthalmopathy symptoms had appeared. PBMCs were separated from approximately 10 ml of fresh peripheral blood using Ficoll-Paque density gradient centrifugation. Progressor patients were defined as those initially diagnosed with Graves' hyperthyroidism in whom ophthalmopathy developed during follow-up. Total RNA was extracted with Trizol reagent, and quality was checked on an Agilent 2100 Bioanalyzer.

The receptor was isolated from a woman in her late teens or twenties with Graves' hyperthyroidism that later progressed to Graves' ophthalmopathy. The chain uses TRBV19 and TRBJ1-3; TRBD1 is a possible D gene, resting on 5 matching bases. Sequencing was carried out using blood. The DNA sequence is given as TGTGCCAGTAGTATCGGACATTTAATAAGCTCTGGAAACACCATATATTTT. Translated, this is CASSIGHLISSGNTIYF.